A single sample gave rise to the 5 T cell receptor beta chains below, sequenced in a study of T cell responses to AZD1222 COVID-19 vaccine. The data were produced by immunoSEQ multiplex PCR, yet TCRdb's version contains in-frame clones alone and is incomplete. The sample carries about 84,000 clones, around nine tenths recorded once. Specimen: peripheral blood, collected 28 days after the second AZD1222 dose. The source is an adult who received the AZD1222 COVID-19 vaccine.

The rearrangement links TRBV19 to TRBJ2-2; D possibly corresponds to TRBD1 (5 bases). Trimming pared 7 bases from V and 0 bases from J, leaving 12 bases between. CDR3 length: 15 residues. Germline V lookup: CDR1 LNHDA, CDR2 SQIVND (reference sequence). The CDR3 loop reads CASMLWTSNTGELFF. The CDR3 nucleotides are TGTGCCAGTATGTTGTGGACATCGAACACCGGGGAGCTGTTTTTT.

This sequence joins TRBV5-6 and TRBJ2-7; 10 nucleotides match TRBD1. Losses at the gene ends were 4 bases for V and 4 bases for J; bases not matched to a gene: 8. This CDR3 has 15 amino acids. Germline CDR1 and CDR2: SGHDT and YYEEEE. CDR3 bases: TGTGCCAGCAGCACGGGACGACAGGGGGCATACGAGCAGTACTTC. Translating gives CASSTGRQGAYEQYF.

This chain uses TRBV4-1 with TRBJ1-4, with a possible D match to TRBD1 (6 bases). Germline V gives CDR1 MGHRA, CDR2 YSYEKL. CDR3 size: 12 residues. Deletions cut 0 bases from V and 13 bases from J, with 9 bases between. The DNA for the CDR3 is TGCGCCAGCAGCCAAGATGGACAGAGACTGTTTTTT. Translation gives CASSQDGQRLFF.

The genes are TRBV7-8 and TRBJ2-1; the D is unclear. The V gene's germline CDR1 is SGHVS and CDR2 FQNEAQ. Trimming removed 5 bases at V and 1 base at J, with 15 bases between. The CDR3 loop spans 16 amino acids. The chain's CDR3 is CASSPPGDPSYNEQFF. CDR3 nucleotide sequence: TGTGCCAGCAGCCCGCCCGGAGACCCGTCCTACAATGAGCAGTTCTTC.

The chain uses TRBV6-2 or TRBV6-3 and TRBJ1-6; D ambiguous. Per the germline V gene, CDR1 is MNHEY and CDR2 is SVGEGT. V was shortened by 4 bases and J by 7 bases, with 8 bases between the two germline ends. CDR3 size: 13 residues. The CDR3 sequence is CASSFPGNSPLHF. The CDR3 DNA follows: TGTGCCAGCAGTTTCCCCGGGAATTCACCCCTCCACTTT.